The source of this TCR beta chain is a study of synovial regulatory T cells in juvenile arthritis. Sequencing was performed with immunoSEQ multiplex PCR; in TCRdb, only in-frame clones are kept and a portion is missing. This sample's table reports 7,500 to 10,000 clones. Study findings and constraints: Synovial Teff and blood CPL repertoires partially overlapped with iaTreg TCR repertoires, which were largely patient-private. Synovial Treg CDR3 sequences overlapped more with iaTregs than other circulating Tregs.

Patients were aged median approximately 11 years with disease lasting median 7 years. The CDR3 runs 15 residues. No DNA appears here. The germline V gene has CDR1 LNHDA and CDR2 SQIVND (reference sequence). A remark on this clone: Its cognate antigen is unknown.

The sample comprised Treg cells from blood. The sample's subset: remaining (HLA-DR-negative) circulating blood Treg cells. The chain carries TRBV19 and TRBJ2-2; TCRdb reports TRBD2, a call that lacks DNA to check it against. The sequence was collected from a donor aged 2-29 years with juvenile idiopathic arthritis. The chain's CDR3 is CASRRSGGISGELFF.